The 17 T cell receptor beta chains below all came from one sample that was sequenced in a study of blood T cell repertoires in COVID-19. Data came from immunoSEQ multiplex PCR; TCRdb stores just in-frame clones and leaves some out. The table has approximately 180,000 clones, around nine tenths seen once; the top ten hold under 15%. The sequenced sample consisted of peripheral blood. The source of these receptors is a woman in her 70s with COVID-19, enrolled during active disease.

The rearrangement uses TRBV19 and TRBJ1-1; TRBD1 agrees at 9 bases. Per the germline V gene, CDR1 is LNHDA and CDR2 is SQIVND (reference sequence). The length of the CDR3 is 13 residues. After removal of 4 bases from V and 5 bases from J, the junction contained 2 bases not matched to a gene. The CDR3 spells CASSRDRETEAFF. The CDR3 DNA follows: TGTGCCAGTAGTAGGGACAGGGAAACTGAAGCTTTCTTT.

The chain links TRBV19 to TRBJ1-5; D is perhaps TRBD1 (5 bases). V lost 4 bases, J lost 2 bases, and 12 bases lay in between. The germline CDR1 and CDR2 sequences are LNHDA and SQIVND (reference sequence). The CDR3 sequence is 15 residues long. The CDR3 DNA follows: TGTGCCAGTAGTAGGGGGGGGGACGGCAATCAGCCCCAGCATTTT. Amino acids: CASSRGGDGNQPQHF.

The rearrangement uses TRBV5-5 and TRBJ1-5; possible D gene TRBD1, 6 bases. V lost 4 bases to trimming and J lost 5 bases, with 10 bases between them. CDR3 size: 13 residues. In germline, CDR1 is SGHKS, CDR2 YYEKEE (reference sequence). This CDR3 reads CASSQQGDQPQHF. CDR3 nucleotide sequence: TGTGCCAGCAGCCAACAGGGAGATCAGCCCCAGCATTTT.

The chain employs TRBV7-2 and TRBJ2-7; 7 nucleotides agree with TRBD2. The CDR3 is 17 residues long. V shed 2 bases and J 1 base; nucleotides not matched to a gene: 11. Germline CDR1 and CDR2: SGHTA and FQGNSA. The CDR3 bases are TGTGCCAGCAGCTTAAGGAATGACGGGGAGGGTTCCTACGAGCAGTACTTC. Translating it yields CASSLRNDGEGSYEQYF.

This chain uses TRBV9 with TRBJ1-4; D unclear. Trimming took off 4 bases at V and 4 bases at J, with 14 bases between the two ends. Germline assignment: CDR1 SGDLS and CDR2 YYNGEE. This CDR3 has 15 residues. The CDR3 here is CASSPRGSLNEKLFF. The DNA of the CDR3 is TGTGCCAGCAGCCCACGCGGTAGCCTTAATGAAAAACTGTTTTTT.

The chain uses TRBV11-3 and TRBJ2-7, with D tentatively TRBD1 (5 bases). Trimming pared 0 bases from V and 3 bases from J, leaving 9 bases between. The CDR3 is 14 residues long. CDR1 is SGHNT and CDR2 is YENEEA in the germline V gene. The CDR3 protein is CASSLDGQGYEQYF. Written as DNA, the CDR3 is TGTGCCAGCAGCTTAGATGGTCAGGGCTACGAGCAGTACTTC.

The CDR3 DNA reads as TGTGCCAGCTCACCCCAGGTCAAGACAACTGAAGCTTTCTTT. It yields the protein CASSPQVKTTEAFF. The genes are TRBV18 and TRBJ1-1; unclear D gene. Germline V gene sequence: CDR1 KGHSH, CDR2 LQKENI. This CDR3 is 14 amino acids long. Between the trimmed V and J ends, which lost 3 bases and 5 bases, there was a span of 13 bases.

This clone was detected only a few times. J is TRBJ2-7 and V is TRBV27; 8 bases fit TRBD2. V lost 11 bases to trimming and J lost 0 bases; unmatched junction nucleotides: 6. The CDR3 has 13 amino acids. CDR1 MNHEY and CDR2 SMNVEV come from the germline V gene (reference sequence). The DNA of the CDR3 is TGTGCCGTTACGAGCGGGAGCTCCTACGAGCAGTACTTC. This translates into CAVTSGSSYEQYF.

In its sample, this clone was seen a few times. The chain has TRBV3-1 (or the pseudogene TRBV3-2) and TRBJ1-5, with D perhaps TRBD1 (5 bases). The length of the CDR3 is 14 residues. V was clipped by 1 base and J by 6 bases, with 10 bases between them. The germline gives CDR1 LGHDT, CDR2 YNNKEL (reference sequence). CDR3: CASSQAGMGQPQHF. The CDR3 DNA is TGTGCCAGCAGCCAAGCAGGGATGGGTCAGCCCCAGCATTTT.

This chain joins TRBV10-3 and TRBJ1-2; weak D call: TRBD1 (5 bases). This CDR3 spans 11 amino acids. The germline V gene encodes CDR1 ENHRY and CDR2 SYGVKD. The ends were cut back, 6 bases at V and 6 bases at J, with 8 bases in the middle. CDR3 sequence reads: CAIRLTDGYTF. Written as DNA, the CDR3 is TGTGCCATCAGGTTGACAGATGGCTACACCTTC.

The chain recombines TRBV3-1 (or the pseudogene TRBV3-2) with TRBJ1-2; D is perhaps TRBD1 (6 bases). CDR3 length: 15 residues. Germline assignment: CDR1 LGHDT and CDR2 YNNKEL (reference sequence). V was pared by 2 bases and J by 2 bases, with 12 bases between. The CDR3 DNA reads TGTGCCAGCAGCCAAATACCCACAGGGAACTATGGCTACACCTTC. Its protein product is CASSQIPTGNYGYTF.

The J gene is TRBJ2-5, the V gene TRBV5-4, with D uncertain. The V and J ends lost 3 bases and 2 bases respectively, with 8 bases between them. The CDR3 extends over 13 amino acids. The germline V gene has CDR1 SGHNT and CDR2 YYREEE (reference sequence). This CDR3 is CASSSQSQETQYF. CDR3 nucleotide sequence: TGTGCCAGCAGCTCACAGAGTCAAGAGACCCAGTACTTC.

As regards this clone: Other DNA sequences of this sample code for an identical CDR3. V gene TRBV29-1 combines with J gene TRBJ2-3; 7 positions match TRBD2. Germline values: CDR1 SQVTM, CDR2 ANQGSEA. Trimming took 7 bases from V and 0 from J; bases not matched to a gene: 4. This CDR3 is built from 13 residues. CDR3 sequence: CSAKRGSTDTQYF. The CDR3 nucleotides read TGCAGCGCGAAGCGGGGAAGCACAGATACGCAGTATTTT.

This sequence joins TRBV7-9 and TRBJ2-7; D not resolved. The germline gives CDR1 SEHNR, CDR2 FQNEAQ (reference sequence). The CDR3 has 11 amino acids. V lost 2 bases and J 4 bases, leaving 3 bases between the germline ends. CDR3 residues: CASSLLYEQYF. The CDR3 coding sequence is TGTGCCAGCAGCTTACTTTACGAGCAGTACTTC.

This chain links TRBV2 with TRBJ2-7, with a tentative D call TRBD1 (6 bases). The CDR3 consists of 14 residues. The ends were cut back, 3 bases at V and 1 base at J, with 10 bases in the middle. The germline gives CDR1 SNHLY, CDR2 FYNNEI. The CDR3 DNA reads TGTGCCAGCAGTGAGTGGGACACATCCTACGAGCAGTACTTC. Protein product: CASSEWDTSYEQYF.

V gene TRBV9 combines with J gene TRBJ2-2, with D perhaps matching TRBD2 (5 bases). The CDR3 is made up of 15 amino acids. CDR1 is SGDLS and CDR2 is YYNGEE in the germline V gene. Trimming shortened V by 0 bases and J by 0 bases, and 6 bases separated the two germline ends. The CDR3, as DNA: TGTGCCAGCAGCGTAGACGGGACGAACACCGGGGAGCTGTTTTTT. This encodes CASSVDGTNTGELFF.

The V gene is TRBV24-1, the J gene TRBJ2-3; the D gene is possibly TRBD2 (6 bases). The germline CDR1 and CDR2 sequences are KGHDR and SFDVKD. Trimming pared 9 bases from V and 2 bases from J, leaving 20 bases between. The CDR3 length is 16 residues. The chain's CDR3 is CATSLGSAGYTDTQYF. The CDR3 nucleotides read TGTGCCACCTCGTTGGGATCAGCGGGCTACACAGATACGCAGTATTTT.